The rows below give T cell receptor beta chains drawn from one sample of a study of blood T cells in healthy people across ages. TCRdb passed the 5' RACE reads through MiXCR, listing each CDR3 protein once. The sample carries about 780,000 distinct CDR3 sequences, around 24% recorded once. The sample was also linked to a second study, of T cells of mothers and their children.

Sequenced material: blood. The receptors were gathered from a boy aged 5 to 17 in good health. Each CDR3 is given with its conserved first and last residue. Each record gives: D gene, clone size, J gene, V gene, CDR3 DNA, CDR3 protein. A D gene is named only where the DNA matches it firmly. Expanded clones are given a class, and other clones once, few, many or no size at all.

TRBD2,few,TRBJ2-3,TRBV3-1,TGTGCCAGCAGCTCTCGACTAGCGGGGGAGGCAGATACGCAGTATTTT,CASSSRLAGEADTQYF
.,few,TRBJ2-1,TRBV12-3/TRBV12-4,TGTGCCAGCGGTCCGTGGCAGTGGTACAATGAGCAGTTCTTC,CASGPWQWYNEQFF
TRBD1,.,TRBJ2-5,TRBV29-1,TGCAGCGGCGGGACAGGGAAAGAGACCCAGTACTTC,CSGGTGKETQYF
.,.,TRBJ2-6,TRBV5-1,TGCGCCAGCAGCGTGGCCGGGACGATAGAGTCGGCTTTC,CASSVAGTIESAF
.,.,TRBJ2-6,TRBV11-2,TGTGCCAGCAGCTTAGATTTCCCTGGGGCCAACGTCCTGACTTTC,CASSLDFPGANVLTF
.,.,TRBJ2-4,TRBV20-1,TGCAGTGCTAGAAAGCCAGGCTTAGCCAAAAACATTCAGTACTTC,CSARKPGLAKNIQYF
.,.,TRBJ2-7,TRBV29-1,TGCAGCGTTGTGTTCCGGGGCACCTACGAGCAGTACTTC,CSVVFRGTYEQYF
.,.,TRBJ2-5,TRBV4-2,TGTGCCAGCAGCCAAGGGGTGATCCAAGAGACCCAGTACTTC,CASSQGVIQETQYF
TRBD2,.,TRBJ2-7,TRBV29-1,TGCAGCGTTGAGTACGGGAGGGCCTACGAGCAGTACTTC,CSVEYGRAYEQYF
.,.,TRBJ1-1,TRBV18,TGTGCCAGCTCACCGCTGCAGGAATCTACTGAAGCTTTCTTT,CASSPLQESTEAFF
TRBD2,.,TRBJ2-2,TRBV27,TGTGCCAGCAACTACTATAGCGGGGGGGCCCACACCGGGGAGCTGTTTTTT,CASNYYSGGAHTGELFF
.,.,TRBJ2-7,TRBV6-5,TGTGCCAGCAGTAGGACGGGGGATGTCGGCGAGCAGTACTTC,CASSRTGDVGEQYF
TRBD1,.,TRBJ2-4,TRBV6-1,TGTGCCAGCAGCCCCGGACAGGGGAAGGCCAAAAACATTCAGTACTTC,CASSPGQGKAKNIQYF
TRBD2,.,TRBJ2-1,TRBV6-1,TGTGCCAGCAGTGGGAATAGCGGGGGAGGTGAGCAGTTCTTC,CASSGNSGGGEQFF
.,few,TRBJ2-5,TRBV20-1,TGCAGTGCTAGAGATCCAGGCGGCAAAGAGACCCAGTACTTC,CSARDPGGKETQYF
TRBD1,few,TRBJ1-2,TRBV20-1,TGCAGTGCTCCCGGACAGGGTGGGGGAGGCTACACCTTC,CSAPGQGGGGYTF
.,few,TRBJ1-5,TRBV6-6,TGTGCCAGCAGTTACACGGGGTTGTTGTACAATCAGCCCCAGCATTTT,CASSYTGLLYNQPQHF
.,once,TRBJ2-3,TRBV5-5,TGTGCCAGCAGCTTGCTGGGGACGGCTAGCACAGATACGCAGTATTTT,CASSLLGTASTDTQYF
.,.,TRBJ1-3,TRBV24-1,TGTGCCACCAGTGATAAGGCGGAAAAGGGAAACACCATATATTTT,CATSDKAEKGNTIYF
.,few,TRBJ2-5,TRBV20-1,TGCAGTACTAGGCAGCTGGGGGGTCGAGAGACCCAGTACTTC,CSTRQLGGRETQYF
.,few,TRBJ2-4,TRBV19,TGTGCCAGTAGTACAACCGGCATTCAGTACTTC,CASSTTGIQYF
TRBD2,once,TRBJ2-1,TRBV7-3,TGTGCCAGCAGCTTAAGTCTCGGAGGGCTAGCGGGTTTCAATGAGCAGTTCTTC,CASSLSLGGLAGFNEQFF
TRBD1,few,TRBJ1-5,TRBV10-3,TGTGCCATCAGTGAGAACCGGGACAGGCACAATCAGCCCCAGCATTTT,CAISENRDRHNQPQHF
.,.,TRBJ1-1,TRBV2,TGTGCCAGCAGTGATCAAGGACCGCTGTCGGCTGAAGCTTTCTTT,CASSDQGPLSAEAFF
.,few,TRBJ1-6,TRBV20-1,TGCAGTGCTAGAGTGGCCACTCTCGATTCACCCCTCCACTTT,CSARVATLDSPLHF
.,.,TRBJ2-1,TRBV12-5,TGTGCTAGTGGTTCGGGGCAGAGTTGGGCAAATGAGCAGTTCTTC,CASGSGQSWANEQFF
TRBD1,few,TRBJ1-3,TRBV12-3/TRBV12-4,TGTGCCAGCAGTCGGAGGACAGGGGCAAACACCATATATTTT,CASSRRTGANTIYF
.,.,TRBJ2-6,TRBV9,TGTGCCAGCAGCGTAGAGGGATCTGGGGCCAACGTCCTGACTTTC,CASSVEGSGANVLTF
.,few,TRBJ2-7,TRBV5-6,TGTGCCAGCGGCTTGGTGGGGGCTGGGACCTACGAGCAGTACTTC,CASGLVGAGTYEQYF
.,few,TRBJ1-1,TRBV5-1,TGCGCCAGCAGCGCAACAGGCGTGGGTATTGAAGCTTTCTTT,CASSATGVGIEAFF
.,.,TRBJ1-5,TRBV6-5,TGTGCCAGCAGTTACTCGCACAGCAATAATCAGCCCCAGCATTTT,CASSYSHSNNQPQHF
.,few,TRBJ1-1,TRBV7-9,TGTGCCAGCAGCCGGAACCTCCCGGGGATCCCTGAAGCTTTCTTT,CASSRNLPGIPEAFF
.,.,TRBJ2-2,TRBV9,TGTGCCAGCAGCGTAGAGGGCGGGTACACCGGGGAGCTGTTTTTT,CASSVEGGYTGELFF
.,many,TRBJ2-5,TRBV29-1,TGCAGCGTTGTGCAAGAGACCCAGTACTTC,CSVVQETQYF
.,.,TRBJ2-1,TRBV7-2,TGTGCCAGCAGCCTCCTCCCACGGGGGCTAGAAATACACAATGAGCAGTTCTTC,CASSLLPRGLEIHNEQFF
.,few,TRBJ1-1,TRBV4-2,TGTGCCAGCAGCCAAGATAGGGGGTCCACTGAAGCTTTCTTT,CASSQDRGSTEAFF
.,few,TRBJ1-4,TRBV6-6,TGTGCCAGCAGTTACGGCCCTGGTCAGGAAAAACTGTTTTTT,CASSYGPGQEKLFF
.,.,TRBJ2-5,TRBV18,TGTGCCAGCTCCCAAAACCGGGGGCCCGGAGAGACCCAGTACTTC,CASSQNRGPGETQYF
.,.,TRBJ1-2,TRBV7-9,TGTGCCAGCAGTTTCGGGGGCGGTGGCTACACCTTC,CASSFGGGGYTF
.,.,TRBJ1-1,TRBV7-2,TGTGCCAGCAGCTTTGGGGCAGCTTTGAACACTGAAGCTTTCTTT,CASSFGAALNTEAFF
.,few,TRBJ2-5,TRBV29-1,TGCAGCGTGGGGGACGGGCAAGAGACCCAGTACTTC,CSVGDGQETQYF